A single sample is the source of the 15 T cell receptor beta chains below, sequenced in a study of T cell responses to AZD1222 COVID-19 vaccine. The assay was immunoSEQ multiplex PCR, and TCRdb's table has in-frame clones only and misses some. The repertoire holds around 150,000 clones, with around 90% as singletons. The source material was peripheral blood, sampled 28 days after the second AZD1222 dose. Receptor source: an adult who received the AZD1222 COVID-19 vaccine.

The chain recombines TRBV5-1 with TRBJ2-2; 9 positions match TRBD2. CDR3 length: 16 residues. V was pared by 5 bases and J by 0 bases, with 5 bases of the junction left unmatched. The germline V gene encodes CDR1 SGHRS and CDR2 YFSETQ. CDR3 in DNA: TGCGCCAGCAGTCCGATAGCGGGAGCGAACACCGGGGAGCTGTTTTTT. Its protein is CASSPIAGANTGELFF.

In DNA form, the CDR3 reads TGCGCCAGCAGCCAAGAGTTCAGGGCCTACGAGCAGTACTTC. Protein product: CASSQEFRAYEQYF. The genes are TRBV4-1 and TRBJ2-7, with D maybe TRBD1 (5 bases). Germline V gene data show CDR1 as MGHRA and CDR2 as YSYEKL. With 0 bases removed from V and 2 bases from J, the gap between germline ends came to 8 bases. This CDR3 spans 14 amino acids.

The chain carries TRBV3-1 (or the pseudogene TRBV3-2) and TRBJ1-2, with TRBD1 as a possible D gene (6 bases). Germline values: CDR1 LGHDT, CDR2 YNNKEL (reference sequence). V lost 0 bases and J 8 bases, leaving 13 bases between the germline ends. The CDR3 has 14 residues. The CDR3 is CASSQERGAGGYTF. The CDR3 bases are TGTGCCAGCAGCCAAGAGCGGGGGGCAGGAGGCTACACCTTC.

The rearrangement joins TRBV2 to TRBJ2-7; 9 positions agree with TRBD2. The CDR3 totals 15 residues. Losses at the gene ends were 1 base for V and 3 bases for J; bases not matched to a gene: 4. CDR1 and CDR2 (germline): SNHLY, FYNNEI. Written as DNA, the CDR3 is TGTGCCAGCAGTGAAGGCGGACTAGCGAACTACGAGCAGTACTTC. Its translation is CASSEGGLANYEQYF.

The V call is TRBV12-3 or TRBV12-4, the J call TRBJ2-6; D remains unclear. CDR3 size: 13 residues. The V gene lost 5 bases and the J gene lost 1 base, with 3 bases spanning the gap. For the CDR3, the DNA is TGTGCCAGCAGTCTTTCTGGGGCCAACGTCCTGACTTTC. This encodes CASSLSGANVLTF.

The gene calls are TRBV7-9 and TRBJ2-7, with unresolved D. CDR1 SEHNR and CDR2 FQNEAQ come from the germline V gene (reference sequence). With 5 bases removed from V and 6 bases from J, the gap between germline ends came to 11 bases. The CDR3 runs to 12 residues. The CDR3 protein is CASSTPGGEQYF. For the CDR3, the DNA is TGTGCCAGCAGCACCCCGGGCGGCGAGCAGTACTTC.

The chain joins TRBV30 to TRBJ2-1; maybe TRBD2 (6 bases). Germline V gene data show CDR1 as GTSNPN and CDR2 as SVGIG (reference sequence). Trimming took 2 bases from V and 0 from J, leaving 11 bases between them. This CDR3 contains 15 residues. The CDR3 is CAWSLAASSYNEQFF. The CDR3, as DNA: TGTGCCTGGAGTTTAGCGGCGAGCTCCTACAATGAGCAGTTCTTC.

The V gene is TRBV5-1, the J gene TRBJ1-2, with TRBD1 identical over 9 bases. Looked up from germline, CDR1 is SGHRS and CDR2 is YFSETQ. CDR3 length: 14 amino acids. J gave up 8 bases and V 0 bases, and 5 bases lay outside the gene matches. The CDR3 loop reads CASSLGDRAQGYTF. The CDR3 DNA is TGCGCCAGCAGCTTGGGGGACAGGGCTCAAGGCTACACCTTC.

This CDR3 is CASLDPTRHEQYF. CDR3 DNA sequence: TGCGCCAGCCTGGATCCGACACGGCACGAGCAGTACTTC. This chain joins TRBV10-2 and TRBJ2-7; D call uncertain. The CDR3 loop spans 13 amino acids. The V gene lost 8 bases and the J gene lost 5 bases, with 16 bases spanning the gap. Looked up from germline, CDR1 is WSHSY and CDR2 is SAAADI.

This sequence joins TRBV27 and TRBJ1-2; maybe TRBD1 (5 bases). This CDR3 is 15 amino acids long. Germline loops: CDR1 MNHEY, CDR2 SMNVEV (reference sequence). Trimming cost V 3 bases and J 7 bases, with 18 bases left between them. CDR3 loop: CASSFSQAAGGGYTF. In nucleotides, the CDR3 is TGTGCCAGCAGTTTTTCCCAGGCGGCTGGGGGTGGCTACACCTTC.

The V and J genes are TRBV4-1 and TRBJ2-4; 10 bases align to TRBD1. Unmatched junction bases numbered 7, after V lost 2 bases and J lost 6 bases. Per germline, CDR1 MGHRA and CDR2 YSYEKL. The CDR3 sequence is 16 residues long. CDR3 in DNA: TGCGCCAGCAGCCAACCGAGGGACAGGGGAACAAACATTCAGTACTTC. This encodes CASSQPRDRGTNIQYF.

The rearrangement uses TRBV19 and TRBJ2-1; 7 nucleotides match TRBD1. V lost 10 bases to trimming and J lost 0 bases; unmatched junction nucleotides: 6. Germline V gives CDR1 LNHDA, CDR2 SQIVND (reference sequence). The CDR3 covers 14 residues. CDR3 DNA: TGTGCCACTACCGGGACAGCCTCCTACAATGAGCAGTTCTTC. Its protein product is CATTGTASYNEQFF.

This rearrangement joins TRBV5-6 to TRBJ1-2; the D is unclear. V was cut by 1 base and J by 5 bases, with 12 bases left in between. Germline CDR1 SGHDT, CDR2 YYEEEE. The CDR3 is 14 residues long. CDR3 sequence reads: CASSLSLGEYGYTF. CDR3 nucleotides: TGTGCCAGCAGCTTGTCTCTAGGTGAATATGGCTACACCTTC.

A word on this clone: Germline is not matched at one junction end, which may reflect a read error. The chain carries TRBV2 and TRBJ2-7; 8 positions match TRBD1. Germline loops: CDR1 SNHLY, CDR2 FYNNEI. This CDR3 contains 15 residues. CDR3 coding DNA: TGTGCCAGCATTGAAGAGACAGGGGTAGGCTACGAGCAGTACTTC. It is translated as CASIEETGVGYEQYF. The full variable domain, completed using reference TRBV2 and TRBJ2-7, is EPEVTQTPSHQVTQMGQEVILRCVPISNHLYFYWYRQILGQKVEFLVSFYNNEISEKSEIFDDQFSVERPDGSNFTLKIRSTKLEDSAMYFCASIEETGVGYEQYFGPGTRLTVT.

The chain employs TRBV29-1 and TRBJ1-4; the match to TRBD1 covers 8 bases. The V gene's germline CDR1 is SQVTM and CDR2 ANQGSEA. Germline trimming cut 7 bases from V and 6 bases from J; bases unmatched to any gene: 7. The length of the CDR3 is 13 residues. The chain's CDR3 is CSARGQVDEKLFF. CDR3 nucleotide sequence: TGCAGCGCTAGGGGACAGGTCGATGAAAAACTGTTTTTT.